The rows below give T cell receptor beta chains drawn from one sample of a study of monozygotic twins with inflammatory bowel disease. TCRdb re-analyzed the 5' RACE reads; it lists each CDR3 protein once, without DNA. In total, the table holds around 140,000 distinct CDR3 sequences. Sequenced: blood. These receptors were obtained from a human donor with ulcerative colitis or Crohn's disease, or a healthy co-twin of an affected twin (not recorded which). CDR3s include the opening cysteine and the closing phenylalanine or tryptophan.

TRBV5-1,TRBJ2-6,CASSLGDHFSGANVLTF
TRBV5-4,TRBJ2-2,CASSRRGGGWNTGELFF
TRBV6-2/TRBV6-3,TRBJ1-5,CASSYSQGLSNQPQHF
TRBV5-1,TRBJ1-1,CASSFTSPNTEAFF
TRBV7-2,TRBJ2-1,CASSARLAGGNEQFF
TRBV7-2,TRBJ2-1,CASNRLAGSYNEQFF
TRBV30,TRBJ1-2,CAWSQGANYGYTF
TRBV28,TRBJ2-3,CASSLGVTDTQYF
TRBV7-3,TRBJ2-1,CASSLSGRGNEQFF
TRBV3-1,TRBJ2-5,CASSQEMGGAETQYF
TRBV11-2,TRBJ2-3,CASSGGTGGLDTQYF
TRBV2,TRBJ2-1,CASIPPGTGYNEQFF
TRBV20-1,TRBJ2-1,CSAGRLAGVHNEQFF
TRBV27,TRBJ1-1,CASRLGSGVLWAEAFF
TRBV9,TRBJ2-1,CASSDSGGYNEQFF
TRBV20-1,TRBJ2-1,CSASPLAGGPYNEQFF
TRBV6-1,TRBJ2-2,CASRPGTPTGELFF
TRBV6-4,TRBJ2-1,CASSEASGSYNEQFF
TRBV5-1,TRBJ2-2,CASSPEQVGELFF
TRBV5-1,TRBJ2-2,CASSSTSGSPNTGELFF
TRBV27,TRBJ2-1,CASRGGQSSYNEQFF
TRBV7-7,TRBJ1-1,CASSPDRDTEAFF
TRBV10-3,TRBJ1-5,CAISESPTGGSNQPQHF
TRBV7-2,TRBJ1-2,CASSLIGANYGYTF
TRBV11-2,TRBJ2-3,CASSPWTLVGDTQYF
TRBV25-1,TRBJ2-7,CASSPIDSPYEQYF
TRBV7-2,TRBJ2-2,CASSLGLAGMELFF
TRBV7-2,TRBJ2-7,CASSLELAASYEQYF